What follows are 18 T cell receptor beta chains derived from one specimen sequenced in a study of blood T cell repertoires in COVID-19. This table comes from immunoSEQ multiplex PCR, and its TCRdb copy is limited to in-frame clones, with some not included. The repertoire has around 300,000 clones, about 88% of them found once; the top ten carry roughly 2%. The sample taken for sequencing was PBMCs or T cells enriched from blood (not recorded which). Every receptor here comes from an older woman in a cohort exposed to, infected with or recovered from COVID-19 (not recorded which).

This clone was found once. The chain has TRBV9 and TRBJ2-3, with 10 bases matching TRBD2. V was clipped by 5 bases and J by 4 bases; unmatched bases: 7. Germline V gene lookup returns CDR1 SGDLS and CDR2 YYNGEE. The CDR3 is made up of 15 amino acids. In DNA form, the CDR3 reads TGTGCCAGCAGTCCCCCTAGCGGGAGTGCAGATACGCAGTATTTT. Amino acid sequence: CASSPPSGSADTQYF.

The chain carries TRBV11-2 and TRBJ2-1; D is undetermined. Germline V lookup: CDR1 SGHAT, CDR2 FQNNGV. The CDR3 has 14 amino acids. V was pared by 1 base and J by 6 bases, with 10 bases between. CDR3 coding DNA: TGTGCCAGCAGCTTAGTAGGTAGCTCCAATGAGCAGTTCTTC. As protein: CASSLVGSSNEQFF.

This clone was seen just once. This chain uses TRBV4-1 with TRBJ2-1, with 7 bases identical to TRBD2. CDR1 MGHRA and CDR2 YSYEKL come from the germline V gene. Unmatched junction bases numbered 3, after V lost 7 bases and J lost 0 bases. There are 14 residues in the CDR3. This chain's CDR3 is CASKVAGSYNEQFF. The CDR3 DNA is TGCGCCAGCAAGGTAGCGGGCTCCTACAATGAGCAGTTCTTC.

V is TRBV3-1 (or the pseudogene TRBV3-2) and J is TRBJ1-1; tentative D call: TRBD1 (6 bases). The germline V and J ends were trimmed by 3 bases and 11 bases, with 13 bases remaining between them. Germline V gene lookup returns CDR1 LGHDT and CDR2 YNNKEL (reference sequence). CDR3 length: 12 residues. The CDR3 loop reads CASSQPGTTAFF. The CDR3 bases are TGTGCCAGCAGCCAGCCCGGGACAACGGCTTTCTTT.

This clone was recorded only once. CDR3 protein: CATRPTENTGELFF. The CDR3 DNA reads as TGTGCCACAAGGCCCACAGAGAACACCGGGGAGCTGTTTTTT. The chain recombines TRBV7-9 with TRBJ2-2; D not resolved. Germline CDR1 is SEHNR and CDR2 is FQNEAQ (reference sequence). CDR3 length equals 14 residues. The germline V and J ends were trimmed by 10 bases and 1 base, with 13 bases remaining between them.

CDR3 nucleotides: TGTGCCAGCAGTCCAGGGGTTAACTATGGCTACACCTTC. Amino acid sequence: CASSPGVNYGYTF. This chain joins TRBV28 and TRBJ1-2; maybe TRBD1 (6 bases). Per the germline V gene, CDR1 is MDHEN and CDR2 is SYDVKM. The CDR3 has 13 residues. Trimming took 5 bases from V and 1 from J, leaving 8 bases between them.

The J gene is TRBJ2-7, the V gene TRBV6-5; tentative D call: TRBD2 (5 bases). Germline V lookup: CDR1 MNHEY, CDR2 SVGAGI. V lost 0 bases to trimming and J lost 3 bases, with 12 bases between them. The CDR3 consists of 15 residues. For the CDR3, the DNA is TGTGCCAGCAGTTACTCGAACGGAGGTGGCTACGAGCAGTACTTC. Its protein is CASSYSNGGGYEQYF.

The CDR3 protein is CASFRGGASNQPQHF. DNA of the CDR3: TGTGCCAGCTTCCGCGGGGGGGCCAGCAATCAGCCCCAGCATTTT. The chain links TRBV28 to TRBJ1-5; D might be TRBD1 (6 bases). Per the germline V gene, CDR1 is MDHEN and CDR2 is SYDVKM. This CDR3 contains 15 residues. V was trimmed by 8 bases and J by 1 base, leaving 15 bases between them.

This clone was counted a single time. The rearrangement joins TRBV3-1 (or the pseudogene TRBV3-2) to TRBJ2-3, with 7 bases matching TRBD2. Trimming took 0 bases from V and 7 from J; bases not matched to a gene: 16. The germline V gene encodes CDR1 LGHDT and CDR2 YNNKEL (reference sequence). This CDR3 contains 18 residues. This CDR3 is CASSQEGPAGVGSYTQYF. For the CDR3, the DNA is TGTGCCAGCAGCCAAGAAGGTCCGGCGGGAGTTGGTTCGTATACGCAGTATTTT.

The rearrangement joins TRBV9 to TRBJ2-1; 8 bases match TRBD2. J was trimmed by 15 bases and V by 0 bases; bases with no gene match: 11. Per the germline V gene, CDR1 is SGDLS and CDR2 is YYNGEE. This CDR3 spans 14 amino acids. The CDR3 region is CASSVGDSGKGRFF. The CDR3, as DNA: TGTGCCAGCAGCGTAGGGGATAGCGGGAAAGGCCGGTTCTTC.

The V and J genes are TRBV6-5 and TRBJ1-1; 7 positions match TRBD1. The CDR3 has 15 amino acids. J was trimmed by 4 bases and V by 0 bases; bases with no gene match: 5. Germline V CDR1 and CDR2: MNHEY, SVGAGI. The CDR3 loop is CASSYSNRGFTEAFF. CDR3 DNA: TGTGCCAGCAGTTACTCTAACAGGGGCTTCACTGAAGCTTTCTTT.

This sequence joins TRBV7-9 and TRBJ2-7; either TRBD1 or TRBD2 may fit D (7 bases each). V gave up 7 bases and J gave up 6 bases, with 13 bases separating them. The CDR3 extends over 12 amino acids. Germline V CDR1 and CDR2: SEHNR, FQNEAQ (reference sequence). The CDR3 reads CASTRGEGEQYF. DNA for the CDR3: TGTGCCAGCACCAGGGGGGAGGGCGAGCAGTACTTC.

The chain has TRBV9 and TRBJ2-5, with TRBD1 identical over 7 bases. Germline-derived CDR1 and CDR2 are SGDLS and YYNGEE. The CDR3 spans 14 residues. V shed 2 bases, J shed 0 bases, and the junction held 1 base outside the gene matches. The CDR3 loop is CASSVGQYQETQYF. CDR3 DNA sequence: TGTGCCAGCAGCGTGGGACAGTACCAAGAGACCCAGTACTTC.

V is TRBV29-1 and J is TRBJ2-2; 9 bases fit TRBD2. The V gene's germline CDR1 is SQVTM and CDR2 ANQGSEA. CDR3 length: 16 amino acids. With 4 bases clipped from V and 4 bases from J, the junction kept 10 bases outside the gene matches. This CDR3 is CSVGAGGPSGTGELFF. The CDR3 nucleotides read TGCAGCGTTGGTGCGGGAGGGCCCTCGGGCACCGGGGAGCTGTTTTTT.

The chain links TRBV30 to TRBJ1-2; 8 bases align to TRBD1. V lost 1 base to trimming and J lost 2 bases; unmatched junction nucleotides: 6. This CDR3 contains 15 residues. Germline V CDR1 and CDR2: GTSNPN, SVGIG (reference sequence). The CDR3 spells CAWSGLGTGNYGYTF. Here the CDR3 DNA reads TGTGCCTGGAGTGGTCTCGGGACAGGAAACTATGGCTACACCTTC.

J is TRBJ1-2 and V is TRBV19; 7 bases map to TRBD1. Germline CDR1 is LNHDA and CDR2 is SQIVND (reference sequence). After removal of 5 bases from V and 6 bases from J, the junction contained 12 bases not matched to a gene. The CDR3 runs 15 residues. The CDR3 loop reads CASSPPGGTVNGYTF. CDR3 in DNA: TGTGCCAGTAGTCCCCCGGGGGGGACAGTAAATGGCTACACCTTC.

The chain carries TRBV4-2 and TRBJ2-3; TRBD2 matches at 12 bases. Germline CDR1 and CDR2: LGHNA and YNFKEQ. V shed 4 bases and J 3 bases; nucleotides not matched to a gene: 5. CDR3 length equals 16 residues. CDR3 amino acids: CASSRATSGSTDTQYF. DNA of the CDR3: TGTGCCAGCAGCCGGGCGACTAGCGGGAGTACAGATACGCAGTATTTT.

This chain connects TRBV6-5 to TRBJ1-5; TRBD1 might be the D (5 bases). Trimming took 6 bases from V and 5 from J, leaving 5 bases between them. This CDR3 is built from 11 residues. CDR1 and CDR2 (germline): MNHEY, SVGAGI. CDR3 in amino acids: CASRGDQPQHF. The CDR3 nucleotides are TGTGCCAGCAGAGGGGATCAGCCCCAGCATTTT.